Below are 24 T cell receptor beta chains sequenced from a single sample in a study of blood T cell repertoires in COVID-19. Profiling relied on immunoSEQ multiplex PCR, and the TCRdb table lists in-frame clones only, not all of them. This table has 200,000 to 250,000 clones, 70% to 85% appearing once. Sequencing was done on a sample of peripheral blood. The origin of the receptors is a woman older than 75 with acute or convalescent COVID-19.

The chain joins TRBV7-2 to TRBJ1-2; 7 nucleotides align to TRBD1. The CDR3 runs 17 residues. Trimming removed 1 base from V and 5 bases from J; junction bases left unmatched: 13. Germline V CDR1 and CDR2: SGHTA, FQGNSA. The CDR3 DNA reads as TGTGCCAGCAGCTTAGACAGGGGAAGTAACTCGAGGTATGGCTACACCTTC. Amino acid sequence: CASSLDRGSNSRYGYTF.

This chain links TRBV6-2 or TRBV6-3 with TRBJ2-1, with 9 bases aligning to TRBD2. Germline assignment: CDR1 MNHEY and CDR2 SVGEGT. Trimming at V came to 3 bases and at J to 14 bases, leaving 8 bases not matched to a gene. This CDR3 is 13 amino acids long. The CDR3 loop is CASSYGRGGRKFF. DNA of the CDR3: TGTGCCAGCAGTTATGGGCGGGGGGGCCGAAAGTTCTTC.

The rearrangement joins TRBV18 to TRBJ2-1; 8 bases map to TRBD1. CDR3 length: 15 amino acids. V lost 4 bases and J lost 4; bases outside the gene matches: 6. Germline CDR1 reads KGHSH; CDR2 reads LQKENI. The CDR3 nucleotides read TGTGCCAGCTCACAGGGGACAGGAGGGTACAATGAGCAGTTCTTC. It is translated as CASSQGTGGYNEQFF.

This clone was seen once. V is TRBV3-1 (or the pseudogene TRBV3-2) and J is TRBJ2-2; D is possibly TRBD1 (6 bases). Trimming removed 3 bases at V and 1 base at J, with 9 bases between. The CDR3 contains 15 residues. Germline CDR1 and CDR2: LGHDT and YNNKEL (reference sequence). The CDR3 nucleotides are TGTGCCAGCAGCCATCAGGGACAGAACACCGGGGAGCTGTTTTTT. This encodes CASSHQGQNTGELFF.

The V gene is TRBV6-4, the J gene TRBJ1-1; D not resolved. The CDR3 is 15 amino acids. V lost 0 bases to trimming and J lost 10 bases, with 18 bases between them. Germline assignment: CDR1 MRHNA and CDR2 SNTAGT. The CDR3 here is CASSDSINTGGRAFF. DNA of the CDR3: TGTGCCAGCAGTGACTCAATCAATACTGGCGGGAGAGCTTTCTTT.

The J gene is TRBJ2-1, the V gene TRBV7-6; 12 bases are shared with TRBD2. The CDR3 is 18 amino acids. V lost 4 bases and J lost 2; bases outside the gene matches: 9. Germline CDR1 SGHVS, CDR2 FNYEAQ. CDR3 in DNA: TGTGCCAGCAGCTCGAGACTAGCGGGGGCCACAACCTACAATGAGCAGTTCTTC. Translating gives CASSSRLAGATTYNEQFF.

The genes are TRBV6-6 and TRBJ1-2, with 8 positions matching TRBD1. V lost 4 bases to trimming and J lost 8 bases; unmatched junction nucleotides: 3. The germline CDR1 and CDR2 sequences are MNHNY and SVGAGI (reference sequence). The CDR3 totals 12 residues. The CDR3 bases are TGTGCCAGCAGTTTCGGACAGGGCGGCTACACCTTC. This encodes CASSFGQGGYTF.

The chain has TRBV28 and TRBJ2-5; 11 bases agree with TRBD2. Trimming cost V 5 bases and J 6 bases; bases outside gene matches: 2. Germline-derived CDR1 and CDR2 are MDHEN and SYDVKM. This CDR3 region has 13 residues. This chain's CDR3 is CASSRLAGKTQYF. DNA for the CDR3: TGTGCCAGCAGTAGACTAGCGGGGAAGACCCAGTACTTC.

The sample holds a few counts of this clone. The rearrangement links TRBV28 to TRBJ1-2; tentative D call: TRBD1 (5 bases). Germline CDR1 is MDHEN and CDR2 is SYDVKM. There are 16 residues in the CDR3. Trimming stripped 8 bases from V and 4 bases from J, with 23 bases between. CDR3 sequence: CASRASSPGDLYGYTF. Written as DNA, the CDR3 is TGTGCCAGCCGAGCCTCCTCCCCGGGGGACCTCTATGGCTACACCTTC.

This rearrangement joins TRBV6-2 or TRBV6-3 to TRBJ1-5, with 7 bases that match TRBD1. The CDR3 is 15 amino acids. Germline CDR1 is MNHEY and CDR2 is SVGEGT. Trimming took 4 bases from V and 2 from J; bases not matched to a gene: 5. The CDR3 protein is CASSLGQVGNQPQHF. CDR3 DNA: TGTGCCAGCAGTTTAGGACAGGTCGGCAATCAGCCCCAGCATTTT.

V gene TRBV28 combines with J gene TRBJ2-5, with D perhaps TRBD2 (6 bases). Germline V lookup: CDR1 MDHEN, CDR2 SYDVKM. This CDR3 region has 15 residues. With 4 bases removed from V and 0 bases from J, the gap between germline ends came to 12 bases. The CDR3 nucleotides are TGTGCCAGCAGTTATGGAGGGGCAAACCAAGAGACCCAGTACTTC. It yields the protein CASSYGGANQETQYF.

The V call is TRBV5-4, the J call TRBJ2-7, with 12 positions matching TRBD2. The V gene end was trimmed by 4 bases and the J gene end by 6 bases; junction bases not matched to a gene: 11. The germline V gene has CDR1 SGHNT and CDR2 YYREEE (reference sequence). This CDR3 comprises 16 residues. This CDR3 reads CASSAASGRALGEQYF. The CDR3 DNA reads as TGTGCCAGCAGCGCCGCTAGCGGGAGGGCCCTAGGCGAGCAGTACTTC.

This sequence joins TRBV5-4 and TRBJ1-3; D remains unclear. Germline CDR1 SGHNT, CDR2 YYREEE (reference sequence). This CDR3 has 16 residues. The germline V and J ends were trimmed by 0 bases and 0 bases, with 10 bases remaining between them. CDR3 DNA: TGTGCCAGCAGCTTGGGTGGGAGGTTCTCTGGAAACACCATATATTTT. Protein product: CASSLGGRFSGNTIYF.

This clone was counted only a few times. CDR3 DNA: TGTGCCAGCAGTTACTCCCCCAAGGTGACAGCTTTCAGGATGGGCGAGCAGTACTTC. Its protein product is CASSYSPKVTAFRMGEQYF. The gene calls are TRBV6-2 or TRBV6-3 and TRBJ2-7; possibly TRBD1 for D (5 bases). CDR1 is MNHEY, CDR2 SVGEGT, per germline. The CDR3 runs to 19 residues. V gave up 0 bases and J gave up 6 bases, with 27 bases separating them.

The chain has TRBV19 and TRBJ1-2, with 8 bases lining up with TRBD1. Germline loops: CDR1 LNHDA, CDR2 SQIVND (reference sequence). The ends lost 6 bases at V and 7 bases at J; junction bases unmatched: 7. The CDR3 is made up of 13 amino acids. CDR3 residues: CASRDSTGAGYTF. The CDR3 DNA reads TGTGCCAGTAGAGATTCGACAGGGGCTGGCTACACCTTC. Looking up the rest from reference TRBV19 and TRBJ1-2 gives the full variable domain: DGGITQSPKYLFRKEGQNVTLSCEQNLNHDAMYWYRQDPGQGLRLIYYSQIVNDFQKGDIAEGYSVSREKKESFPLTVTSAQKNPTAFYLCASRDSTGAGYTFGSGTRLTVV.

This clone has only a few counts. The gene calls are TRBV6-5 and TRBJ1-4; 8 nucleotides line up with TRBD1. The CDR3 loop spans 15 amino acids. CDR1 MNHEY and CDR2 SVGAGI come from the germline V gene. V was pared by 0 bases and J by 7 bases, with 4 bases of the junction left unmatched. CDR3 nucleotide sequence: TGTGCCAGCAGTTACTCGGCAGGGGGCAGTGAAAAACTGTTTTTT. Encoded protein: CASSYSAGGSEKLFF.

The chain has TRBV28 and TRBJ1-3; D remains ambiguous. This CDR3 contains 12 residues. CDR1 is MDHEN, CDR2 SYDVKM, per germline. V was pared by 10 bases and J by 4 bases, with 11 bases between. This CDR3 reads CATTYVGNTIYF. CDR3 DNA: TGTGCCACCACTTACGTCGGAAACACCATATATTTT.

The CDR3 spells CASSLGQGATGELFF. Written as DNA, the CDR3 is TGTGCCAGCAGCTTAGGACAGGGGGCCACCGGGGAGCTGTTTTTT. The rearrangement uses TRBV7-8 and TRBJ2-2; 10 nucleotides line up with TRBD1. Germline-derived CDR1 and CDR2 are SGHVS and FQNEAQ. With V trimmed by 1 base and J by 4 bases, 0 bases remained unmatched. The CDR3 covers 15 residues.

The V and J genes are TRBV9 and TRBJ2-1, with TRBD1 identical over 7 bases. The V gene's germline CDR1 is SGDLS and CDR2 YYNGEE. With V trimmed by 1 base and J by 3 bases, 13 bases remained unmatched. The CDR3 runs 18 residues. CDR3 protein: CASSVSLRGTGVYNEQFF. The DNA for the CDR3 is TGTGCCAGCAGCGTAAGCCTCCGGGGCACAGGGGTCTACAATGAGCAGTTCTTC. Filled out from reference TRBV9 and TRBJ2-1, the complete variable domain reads DSGVTQTPKHLITATGQRVTLRCSPRSGDLSVYWYQQSLDQGLQFLIQYYNGEERAKGNILERFSAQQFPDLHSELNLSSLELGDSALYFCASSVSLRGTGVYNEQFFGPGTRLTVL.

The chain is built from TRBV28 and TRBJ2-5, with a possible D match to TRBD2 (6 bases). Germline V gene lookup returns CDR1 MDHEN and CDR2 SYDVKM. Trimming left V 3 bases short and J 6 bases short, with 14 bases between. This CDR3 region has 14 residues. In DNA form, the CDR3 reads TGTGCCAGCAGTTTCGCCGGGAGTGGGAAGACCCAGTACTTC. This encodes CASSFAGSGKTQYF.

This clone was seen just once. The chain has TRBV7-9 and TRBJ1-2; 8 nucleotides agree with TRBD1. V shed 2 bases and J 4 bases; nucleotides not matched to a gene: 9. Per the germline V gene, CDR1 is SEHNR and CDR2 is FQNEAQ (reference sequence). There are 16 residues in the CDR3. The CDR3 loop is CASSLSTGTGTYGYTF. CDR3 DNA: TGTGCCAGCAGCTTATCCACCGGGACAGGAACCTATGGCTACACCTTC. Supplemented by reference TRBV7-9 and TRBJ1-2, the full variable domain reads DTGVSQNPRHKITKRGQNVTFRCDPISEHNRLYWYRQTLGQGPEFLTYFQNEAQLEKSRLLSDRFSAERPKGSFSTLEIQRTEQGDSAMYLCASSLSTGTGTYGYTFGSGTRLTVV.

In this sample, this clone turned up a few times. CDR3 residues: CASSPGTGVDEQYF. CDR3 DNA sequence: TGTGCCAGCAGCCCCGGGACAGGGGTAGACGAGCAGTACTTC. The J gene is TRBJ2-7, the V gene TRBV9, with TRBD1 matching 10 bases. V lost 4 bases, J lost 5 bases, and 6 bases stayed unmatched. The germline CDR1 and CDR2 sequences are SGDLS and YYNGEE. This CDR3 region has 14 residues. The complete variable domain, with remaining parts taken from reference TRBV9 and TRBJ2-7, reads DSGVTQTPKHLITATGQRVTLRCSPRSGDLSVYWYQQSLDQGLQFLIQYYNGEERAKGNILERFSAQQFPDLHSELNLSSLELGDSALYFCASSPGTGVDEQYFGPGTRLTVT.

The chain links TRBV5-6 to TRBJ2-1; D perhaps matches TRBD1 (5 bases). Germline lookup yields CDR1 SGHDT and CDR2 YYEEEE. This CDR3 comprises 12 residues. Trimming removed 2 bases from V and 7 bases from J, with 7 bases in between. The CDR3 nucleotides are TGTGCCAGCAGCTTTCAGGGAAATGAGCAGTTCTTC. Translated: CASSFQGNEQFF.

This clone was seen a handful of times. The CDR3: CSVDSAYEQYF. The DNA for the CDR3 is TGCAGTGTAGACAGTGCCTACGAGCAGTACTTC. The rearrangement links TRBV20-1 to TRBJ2-7, with D tentatively TRBD1 (5 bases). Trimming removed 7 bases from V and 2 bases from J, with 9 bases in between. This CDR3 contains 11 residues. CDR1 is DFQATT, CDR2 SNEGSKA, per germline (reference sequence).